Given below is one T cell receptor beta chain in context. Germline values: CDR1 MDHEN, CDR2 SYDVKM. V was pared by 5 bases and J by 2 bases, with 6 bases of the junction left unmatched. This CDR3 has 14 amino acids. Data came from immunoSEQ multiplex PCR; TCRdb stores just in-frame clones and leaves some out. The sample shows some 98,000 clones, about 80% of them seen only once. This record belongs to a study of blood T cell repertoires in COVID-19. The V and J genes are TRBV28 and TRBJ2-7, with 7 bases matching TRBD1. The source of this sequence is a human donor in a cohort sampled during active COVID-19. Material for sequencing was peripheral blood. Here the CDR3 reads CASSPGTVAYEQYF. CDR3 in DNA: TGTGCCAGCAGTCCCGGGACAGTAGCCTACGAGCAGTACTTC. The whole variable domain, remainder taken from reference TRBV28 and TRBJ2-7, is DVKVTQSSRYLVKRTGEKVFLECVQDMDHENMFWYRQDPGLGLRLIYFSYDVKMKEKGDIPEGYSVSREKKERFSLILESASTNQTSMYLCASSPGTVAYEQYFGPGTRLTVT.